This TCR beta chain derives from a study of OX40 agonist ivuxolimab in advanced cancers. The overall study: Hepatocellular carcinoma, melanoma, renal cell or head and neck cancer affected the dose-escalation patients.

V was clipped by 4 bases and J by 0 bases; unmatched bases: 2. This CDR3 has 15 residues. CDR1 is MGHRA, CDR2 YSYEKL, per germline. TCRdb's copy holds only in-frame clones and misses some; the assay was immunoSEQ multiplex PCR. The data show 90,000 or so clones, with more than 85% seen just once and roughly 3.5% held by the top ten. The sequence was obtained from an adult with an advanced solid tumor such as melanoma, head and neck, liver or kidney cancer. The chain has TRBV4-1 and TRBJ2-3, with 9 bases matching TRBD2. The source material was CD4+ or CD8+ T cells sorted from blood, sampled in a trial of the OX40 agonist ivuxolimab. The CDR3 is CASSRSGGSTDTQYF. The CDR3 DNA reads TGCGCCAGCAGCCGTAGCGGGGGTAGCACAGATACGCAGTATTTT.